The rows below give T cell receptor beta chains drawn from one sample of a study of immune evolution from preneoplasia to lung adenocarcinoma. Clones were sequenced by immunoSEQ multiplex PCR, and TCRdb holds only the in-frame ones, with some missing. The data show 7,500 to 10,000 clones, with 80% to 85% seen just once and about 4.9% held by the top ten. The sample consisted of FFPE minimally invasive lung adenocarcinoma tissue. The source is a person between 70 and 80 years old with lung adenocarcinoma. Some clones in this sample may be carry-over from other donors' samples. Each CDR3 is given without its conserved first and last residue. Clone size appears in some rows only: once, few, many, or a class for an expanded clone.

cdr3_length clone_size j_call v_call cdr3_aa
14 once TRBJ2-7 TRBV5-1 ASSSGDRTGNYEQY
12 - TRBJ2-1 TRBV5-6 ASSLRQGLDEQF
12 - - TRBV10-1 ARPPEKVSYEQY
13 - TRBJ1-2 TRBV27 ASSLYSTINYGYT
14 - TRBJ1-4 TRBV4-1 ASSQDGGTGLRKLF
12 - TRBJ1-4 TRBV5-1 ASSQGQGNEKLF
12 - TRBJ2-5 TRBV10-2 ASSKGTGGETQY
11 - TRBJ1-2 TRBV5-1 ASSLRTGGGYT
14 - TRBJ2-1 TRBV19 ASRTQGQGGYNEQF
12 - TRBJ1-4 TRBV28 ASRQGAYGEKLF
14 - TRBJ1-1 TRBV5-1 ASSLGGANWRTEAF
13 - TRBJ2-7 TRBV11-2 ASSPFGTGVVEQY
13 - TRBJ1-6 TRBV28 ASSLYDSYNSPLH
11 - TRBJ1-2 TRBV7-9 ASSLGDIRGYT
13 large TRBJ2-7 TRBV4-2 ASSQDWGIPYEQY
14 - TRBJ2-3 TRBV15 ATSRVQGADLNTQY
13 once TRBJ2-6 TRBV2 ASSGQGSGANVLT
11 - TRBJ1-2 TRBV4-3 ASSPEGSYGYT
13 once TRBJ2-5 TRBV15 ATEAGDGYQETQY
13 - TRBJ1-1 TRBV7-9 ASSLDGGADTEAF
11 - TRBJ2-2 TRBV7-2 ASSLQRDGELF
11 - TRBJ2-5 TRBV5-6 ASRGDSRETQY
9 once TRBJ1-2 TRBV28 ASATGLGYT
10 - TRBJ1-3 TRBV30 AWQLSGNTIY
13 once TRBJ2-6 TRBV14 ASSPRVGGANVLT